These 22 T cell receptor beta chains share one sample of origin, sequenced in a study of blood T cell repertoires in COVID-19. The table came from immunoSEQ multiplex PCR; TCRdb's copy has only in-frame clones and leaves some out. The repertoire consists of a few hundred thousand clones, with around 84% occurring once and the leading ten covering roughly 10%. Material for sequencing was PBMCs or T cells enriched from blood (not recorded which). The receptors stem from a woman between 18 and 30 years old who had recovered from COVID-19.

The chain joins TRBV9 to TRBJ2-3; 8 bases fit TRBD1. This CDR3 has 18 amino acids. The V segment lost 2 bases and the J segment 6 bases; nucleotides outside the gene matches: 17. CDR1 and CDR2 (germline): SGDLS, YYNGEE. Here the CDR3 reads CASSVGIDRGLFGDTQYF. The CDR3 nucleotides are TGTGCCAGCAGCGTCGGAATCGACAGGGGACTTTTTGGCGATACGCAGTATTTT. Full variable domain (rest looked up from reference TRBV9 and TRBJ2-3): DSGVTQTPKHLITATGQRVTLRCSPRSGDLSVYWYQQSLDQGLQFLIQYYNGEERAKGNILERFSAQQFPDLHSELNLSSLELGDSALYFCASSVGIDRGLFGDTQYFGPGTRLTVL.

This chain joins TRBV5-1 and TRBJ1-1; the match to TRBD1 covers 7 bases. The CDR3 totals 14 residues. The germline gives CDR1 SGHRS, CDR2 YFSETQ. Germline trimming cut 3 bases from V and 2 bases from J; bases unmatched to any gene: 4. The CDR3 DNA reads TGCGCCAGCAGCTACTACAGGGGAAACACTGAAGCTTTCTTT. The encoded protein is CASSYYRGNTEAFF. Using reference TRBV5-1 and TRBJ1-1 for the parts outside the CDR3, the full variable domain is KAGVTQTPRYLIKTRGQQVTLSCSPISGHRSVSWYQQTPGQGLQFLFEYFSETQRNKGNFPGRFSGRQFSNSRSEMNVSTLELGDSALYLCASSYYRGNTEAFFGQGTRLTVV.

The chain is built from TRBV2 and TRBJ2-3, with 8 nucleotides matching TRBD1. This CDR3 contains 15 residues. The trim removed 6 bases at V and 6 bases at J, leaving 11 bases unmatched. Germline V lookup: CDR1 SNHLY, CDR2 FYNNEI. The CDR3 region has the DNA TGTGCCAGCAGGGAGGGGACAGGCCGAATGGATACGCAGTATTTT. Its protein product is CASREGTGRMDTQYF. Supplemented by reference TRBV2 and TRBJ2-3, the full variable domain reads EPEVTQTPSHQVTQMGQEVILRCVPISNHLYFYWYRQILGQKVEFLVSFYNNEISEKSEIFDDQFSVERPDGSNFTLKIRSTKLEDSAMYFCASREGTGRMDTQYFGPGTRLTVL.

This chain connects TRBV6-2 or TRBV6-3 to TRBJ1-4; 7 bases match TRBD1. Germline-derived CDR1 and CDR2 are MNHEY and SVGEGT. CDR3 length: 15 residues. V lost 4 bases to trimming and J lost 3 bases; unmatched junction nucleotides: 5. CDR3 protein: CASSSNRGSNEKLFF. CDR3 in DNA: TGTGCCAGCAGTTCTAACAGGGGATCTAATGAAAAACTGTTTTTT.

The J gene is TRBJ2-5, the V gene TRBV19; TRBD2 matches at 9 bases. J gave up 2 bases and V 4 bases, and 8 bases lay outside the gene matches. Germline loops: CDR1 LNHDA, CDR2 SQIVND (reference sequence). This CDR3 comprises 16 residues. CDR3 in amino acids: CASSRRASGEQETQYF. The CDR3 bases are TGTGCCAGTAGTAGGAGGGCTAGCGGGGAACAAGAGACCCAGTACTTC.

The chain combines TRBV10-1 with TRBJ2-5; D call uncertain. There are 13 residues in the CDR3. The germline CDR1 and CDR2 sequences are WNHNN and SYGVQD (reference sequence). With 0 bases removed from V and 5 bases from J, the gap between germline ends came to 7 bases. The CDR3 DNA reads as TGCGCCAGCAGTGAGTCCAACTCGGAGACCCAGTACTTC. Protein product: CASSESNSETQYF.

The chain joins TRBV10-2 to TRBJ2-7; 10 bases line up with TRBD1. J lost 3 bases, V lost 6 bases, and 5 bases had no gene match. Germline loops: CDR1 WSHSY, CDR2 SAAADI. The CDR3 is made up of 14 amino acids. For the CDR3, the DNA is TGCGCCAGCAGACCCGGGACAGGGGTCTACGAGCAGTACTTC. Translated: CASRPGTGVYEQYF.

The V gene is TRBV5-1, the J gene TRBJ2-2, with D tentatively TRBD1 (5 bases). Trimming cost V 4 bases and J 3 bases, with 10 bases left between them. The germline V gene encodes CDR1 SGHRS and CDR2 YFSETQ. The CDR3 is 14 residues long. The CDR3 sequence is CASSTAGYTGELFF. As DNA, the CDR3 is TGCGCCAGCAGCACCGCAGGGTACACCGGGGAGCTGTTTTTT. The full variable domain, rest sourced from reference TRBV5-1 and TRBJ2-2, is KAGVTQTPRYLIKTRGQQVTLSCSPISGHRSVSWYQQTPGQGLQFLFEYFSETQRNKGNFPGRFSGRQFSNSRSEMNVSTLELGDSALYLCASSTAGYTGELFFGEGSRLTVL.

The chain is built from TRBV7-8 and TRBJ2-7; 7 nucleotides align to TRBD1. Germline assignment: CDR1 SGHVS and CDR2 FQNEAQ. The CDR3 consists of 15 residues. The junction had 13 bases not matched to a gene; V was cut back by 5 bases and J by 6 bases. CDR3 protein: CASSAPGQQVVEQYF. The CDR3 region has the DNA TGTGCCAGCAGCGCACCGGGACAGCAGGTGGTCGAGCAGTACTTC.

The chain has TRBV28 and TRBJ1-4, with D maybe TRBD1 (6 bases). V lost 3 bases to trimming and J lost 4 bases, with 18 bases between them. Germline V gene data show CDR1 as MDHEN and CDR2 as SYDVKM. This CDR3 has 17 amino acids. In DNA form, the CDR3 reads TGTGCCAGCAGTTTTTCCCCCCGAGACAGGCTTAATGAAAAACTGTTTTTT. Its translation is CASSFSPRDRLNEKLFF.

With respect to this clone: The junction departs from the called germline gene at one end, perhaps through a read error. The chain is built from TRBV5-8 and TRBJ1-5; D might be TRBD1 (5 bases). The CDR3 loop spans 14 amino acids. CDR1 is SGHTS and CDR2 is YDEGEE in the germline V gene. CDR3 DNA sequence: TGTGCCAGCAGGGTTCGAGGACGGACAATCAGCCGTTATTTT. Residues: CASRVRGRTISRYF.

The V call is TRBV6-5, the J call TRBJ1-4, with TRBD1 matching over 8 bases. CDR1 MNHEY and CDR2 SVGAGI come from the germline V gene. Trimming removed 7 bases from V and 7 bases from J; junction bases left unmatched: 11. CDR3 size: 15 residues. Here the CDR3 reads CASKVIADRGEKLFF. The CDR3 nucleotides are TGTGCCAGCAAGGTTATCGCTGACAGGGGTGAAAAACTGTTTTTT.

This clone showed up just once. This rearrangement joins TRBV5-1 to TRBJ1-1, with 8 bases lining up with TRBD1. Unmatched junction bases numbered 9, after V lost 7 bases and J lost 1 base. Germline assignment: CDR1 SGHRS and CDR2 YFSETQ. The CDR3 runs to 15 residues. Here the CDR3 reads CASETGEGWNTEAFF. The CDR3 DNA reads TGCGCCAGCGAGACAGGGGAGGGTTGGAACACTGAAGCTTTCTTT.

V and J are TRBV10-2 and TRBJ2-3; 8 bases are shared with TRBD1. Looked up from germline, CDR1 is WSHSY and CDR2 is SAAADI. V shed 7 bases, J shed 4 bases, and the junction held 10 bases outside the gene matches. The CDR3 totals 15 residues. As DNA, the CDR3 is TGCGCCAGCACGCCCGGGCGCAGGGGGCCAGATACGCAGTATTTT. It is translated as CASTPGRRGPDTQYF.

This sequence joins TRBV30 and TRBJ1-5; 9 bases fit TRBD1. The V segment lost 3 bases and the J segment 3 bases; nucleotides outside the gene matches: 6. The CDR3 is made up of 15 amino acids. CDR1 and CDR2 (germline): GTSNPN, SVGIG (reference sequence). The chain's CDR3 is CAWSAGTGYNQPQHF. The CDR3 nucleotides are TGTGCCTGGAGCGCCGGGACAGGGTACAATCAGCCCCAGCATTTT.

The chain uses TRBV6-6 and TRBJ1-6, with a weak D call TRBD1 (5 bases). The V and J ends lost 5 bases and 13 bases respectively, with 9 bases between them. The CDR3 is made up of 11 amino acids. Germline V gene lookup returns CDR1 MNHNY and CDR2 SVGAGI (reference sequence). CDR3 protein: CASSPPGPLHF. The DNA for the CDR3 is TGTGCCAGCAGTCCCCCAGGGCCCCTCCACTTT.

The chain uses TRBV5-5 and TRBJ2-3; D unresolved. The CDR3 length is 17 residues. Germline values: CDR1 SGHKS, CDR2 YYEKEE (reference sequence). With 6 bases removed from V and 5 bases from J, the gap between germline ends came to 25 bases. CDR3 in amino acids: CASTLPYGRLQGDTQYF. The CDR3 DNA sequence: TGTGCCAGCACCCTACCGTATGGAAGACTCCAAGGAGATACGCAGTATTTT.

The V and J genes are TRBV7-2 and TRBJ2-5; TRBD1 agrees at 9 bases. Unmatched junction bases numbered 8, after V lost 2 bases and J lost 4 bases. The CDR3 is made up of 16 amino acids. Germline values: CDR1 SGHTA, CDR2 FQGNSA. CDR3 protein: CASSLQGTGYGETQYF. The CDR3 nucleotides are TGTGCCAGCAGCTTACAAGGGACAGGGTATGGAGAGACCCAGTACTTC.

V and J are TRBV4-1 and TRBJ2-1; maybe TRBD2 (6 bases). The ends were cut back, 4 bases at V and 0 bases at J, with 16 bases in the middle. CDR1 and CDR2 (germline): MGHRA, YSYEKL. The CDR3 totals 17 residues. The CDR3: CASSPLMVGLSYNEQFF. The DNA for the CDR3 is TGCGCCAGCAGCCCCCTAATGGTGGGACTCTCCTACAATGAGCAGTTCTTC.

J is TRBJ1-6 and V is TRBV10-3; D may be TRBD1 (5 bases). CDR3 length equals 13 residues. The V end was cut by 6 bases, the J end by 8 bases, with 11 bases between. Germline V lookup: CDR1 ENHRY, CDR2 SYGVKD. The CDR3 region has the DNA TGTGCCATCAGAGACAGCCGCCATTCACCCCTCCACTTT. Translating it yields CAIRDSRHSPLHF.

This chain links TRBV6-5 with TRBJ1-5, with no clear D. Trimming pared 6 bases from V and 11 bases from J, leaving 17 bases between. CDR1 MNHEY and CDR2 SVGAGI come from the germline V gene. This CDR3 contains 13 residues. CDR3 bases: TGTGCCAGCAGGTACGAGGGCCGCTCGACCCAGCATTTT. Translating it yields CASRYEGRSTQHF.

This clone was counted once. This CDR3 reads CASSPVTGGAENEQFF. The DNA of the CDR3 is TGTGCCAGCTCGCCCGTCACAGGGGGCGCGGAAAATGAGCAGTTCTTC. The rearrangement uses TRBV18 and TRBJ2-1; 9 bases match TRBD1. Germline V CDR1 and CDR2: KGHSH, LQKENI. With V trimmed by 6 bases and J by 7 bases, 13 bases remained unmatched. This CDR3 is 16 amino acids long.